The source of this TCR beta chain is a study of molecular identifiers for immune sequencing clone quantification. V was trimmed by 3 bases and J by 3 bases, leaving 15 bases between them. This CDR3 is 15 amino acids long. The V gene's germline CDR1 is MDHEN and CDR2 SYDVKM. TCRdb re-called the PCR reads through MiXCR, storing one row per CDR3 protein. The table has a few hundred thousand distinct CDR3 sequences, about a fifth seen once; the top ten hold approximately 0.8%. This clonotype was counted a few times. The sequence came from a human donor in good health. Some libraries in this study had Jurkat cell RNA spiked in. The rearrangement links TRBV28 to TRBJ2-7, with D maybe TRBD2 (5 bases). Sequenced input: naive CD8+ T cells from blood, with Jurkat cell RNA spiked in. The subset here: FACS-sorted CD8+CD4-CCR7+CD45RA+ naive T cells. This CDR3 reads CASSFSRESGYEQYF. CDR3 nucleotide sequence: TGTGCCAGCAGTTTTTCGAGGGAGTCTGGCTACGAGCAGTACTTC.